What follows are 20 T cell receptor beta chains derived from one specimen sequenced in a study of blood T cell repertoires in COVID-19. The data were produced by immunoSEQ multiplex PCR, yet TCRdb's version contains in-frame clones alone and is incomplete. This table holds about 280,000 clones, roughly 90% found once. The sample was PBMCs or T cells enriched from blood (not recorded which). The source of these receptors is a man between 35 and 55 years old who had been exposed to COVID-19.

This clone occurred once. This chain joins TRBV3-1 (or the pseudogene TRBV3-2) and TRBJ2-7; 9 bases match TRBD1. Germline values: CDR1 LGHDT, CDR2 YNNKEL (reference sequence). The CDR3 has 16 residues. The ends lost 1 base at V and 6 bases at J; junction bases unmatched: 10. This CDR3 is CASSQGGGTGLFEQYF. The CDR3 DNA follows: TGTGCCAGCAGCCAAGGTGGCGGGACAGGGTTATTCGAGCAGTACTTC.

The V gene is TRBV4-2, the J gene TRBJ2-1; 10 bases fit TRBD2. Trimming at V came to 0 bases and at J to 10 bases, leaving 12 bases not matched to a gene. Germline assignment: CDR1 LGHNA and CDR2 YNFKEQ. This CDR3 has 17 residues. The chain's CDR3 is CASSQDYRPSGSKEQFF. In DNA, the CDR3 is TGTGCCAGCAGCCAAGATTATAGGCCTAGCGGGAGTAAGGAGCAGTTCTTC.

V usage is TRBV7-3 and J usage is TRBJ1-1, with 8 bases that match TRBD1. The V segment lost 2 bases and the J segment 4 bases; nucleotides outside the gene matches: 9. The CDR3 sequence is 16 residues long. The germline CDR1 and CDR2 sequences are SGHTA and FQGTGA. The CDR3 reads CASSLDWTGPGTEAFF. CDR3 in DNA: TGTGCCAGCAGCTTAGATTGGACAGGGCCGGGCACTGAAGCTTTCTTT.

The chain uses TRBV3-1 (or the pseudogene TRBV3-2) and TRBJ1-2; perhaps TRBD1 as D (6 bases). Trimming left V 4 bases short and J 5 bases short, with 17 bases between. Germline CDR1 and CDR2: LGHDT and YNNKEL (reference sequence). This CDR3 comprises 15 residues. DNA of the CDR3: TGTGCCAGCAGCCCCAGAGGGGGGGCAAGATATGGCTACACCTTC. Translation: CASSPRGGARYGYTF.

The chain employs TRBV25-1 and TRBJ1-2; the D is unclear. The CDR3 length is 12 residues. V lost 3 bases, J lost 6 bases, and 8 bases lay in between. The germline V gene has CDR1 MGHDK and CDR2 SYGVNS. The CDR3 bases are TGTGCCAGCAGTGATTTCGGGAATGGCTACACCTTC. Translating gives CASSDFGNGYTF.

The rearrangement joins TRBV24-1 to TRBJ2-5; perhaps TRBD1 as D (6 bases). Between the trimmed V and J ends, which lost 5 bases and 5 bases, there was a span of 11 bases. CDR3 length: 13 residues. CDR1 is KGHDR, CDR2 SFDVKD, per germline. The CDR3, as DNA: TGTGCCACCAGTGGTGGGGGCAGGGAGACCCAGTACTTC. Residues: CATSGGGRETQYF.

The chain uses TRBV25-1 and TRBJ2-7; 7 nucleotides agree with TRBD2. Germline V CDR1 and CDR2: MGHDK, SYGVNS. The CDR3 totals 12 residues. CDR3 residues: CLVGGRAYEQYF. DNA of the CDR3: TGTTTAGTGGGGGGGAGAGCGTACGAGCAGTACTTC.

This clone was seen more than once but under ten times. This chain connects TRBV5-1 to TRBJ2-5, with 9 nucleotides matching TRBD2. This CDR3 contains 16 residues. Germline-derived CDR1 and CDR2 are SGHRS and YFSETQ. V lost 2 bases to trimming and J lost 2 bases; unmatched junction nucleotides: 7. The CDR3 nucleotides are TGCGCCAGCAGCTTCGGGACTAGCCTAAAACAAGAGACCCAGTACTTC. It yields the protein CASSFGTSLKQETQYF.

V usage is TRBV3-1 (or the pseudogene TRBV3-2) and J usage is TRBJ1-3; D not resolved. V gave up 1 base and J gave up 5 bases, with 18 bases separating them. This CDR3 is built from 17 residues. Looked up from germline, CDR1 is LGHDT and CDR2 is YNNKEL (reference sequence). The CDR3 protein is CASSQAFPRIPRNTIYF. CDR3 sequence (DNA): TGTGCCAGCAGCCAAGCGTTTCCGCGGATCCCGAGAAACACCATATATTTT.

The V and J genes are TRBV12-3 or TRBV12-4 and TRBJ1-1; the match to TRBD1 covers 7 bases. The CDR3 contains 12 residues. V lost 5 bases to trimming and J lost 9 bases; unmatched junction nucleotides: 6. The chain's CDR3 is CASSPLQGQAFF. The CDR3 DNA sequence: TGTGCCAGCAGTCCATTACAGGGGCAAGCTTTCTTT.

This rearrangement joins TRBV30 to TRBJ2-7, with TRBD2 matching over 10 bases. The length of the CDR3 is 14 residues. Germline V gene lookup returns CDR1 GTSNPN and CDR2 SVGIG (reference sequence). V was pared by 7 bases and J by 2 bases, with 8 bases of the junction left unmatched. Here the CDR3 DNA reads TGTGCCTTTAGTCCCGGACTAGCGGCCTACGAGCAGTACTTC. As protein: CAFSPGLAAYEQYF.

The genes are TRBV7-9 and TRBJ2-5; D might be TRBD2 (5 bases). Trimming shortened V by 6 bases and J by 4 bases, and 12 bases separated the two germline ends. In germline, CDR1 is SEHNR, CDR2 FQNEAQ (reference sequence). The CDR3 is made up of 13 amino acids. CDR3 sequence (DNA): TGTGCCAGCAGGGACTTACTCTCAGAGACCCAGTACTTC. Its protein product is CASRDLLSETQYF.

This sequence joins TRBV24-1 and TRBJ2-3; 8 bases are shared with TRBD2. This CDR3 is built from 16 residues. Germline assignment: CDR1 KGHDR and CDR2 SFDVKD. Trimming at V came to 4 bases and at J to 3 bases, leaving 8 bases not matched to a gene. The DNA for the CDR3 is TGTGCCACCAGTGAAGGGCCGGGAGGGCCGACAGATACGCAGTATTTT. Protein sequence: CATSEGPGGPTDTQYF.

The V call is TRBV11-1, the J call TRBJ2-2, with 9 bases fitting TRBD2. With V trimmed by 2 bases and J by 7 bases, 8 bases remained unmatched. The length of the CDR3 is 16 residues. CDR1 is SGHAT and CDR2 is FQDESV in the germline V gene (reference sequence). This CDR3 is CASSLSIAGANGELFF. The CDR3 DNA reads TGTGCCAGCAGCTTATCCATAGCGGGAGCAAACGGGGAGCTGTTTTTT.

The V call is TRBV5-1, the J call TRBJ1-4; D is uncertain. There are 16 residues in the CDR3. Germline V gene lookup returns CDR1 SGHRS and CDR2 YFSETQ. Trimming took off 4 bases at V and 2 bases at J, with 15 bases between the two ends. Written as DNA, the CDR3 is TGCGCCAGCAGCCTGGGCCATTCGGTGACTAATGAAAAACTGTTTTTT. Translating it yields CASSLGHSVTNEKLFF.

The chain has TRBV5-1 and TRBJ2-7; D is perhaps TRBD1 (5 bases). Trimming took 1 base from V and 1 from J, leaving 18 bases between them. Germline assignment: CDR1 SGHRS and CDR2 YFSETQ. The CDR3 totals 17 residues. CDR3 amino acids: CASSLRGQGNPSYEQYF. In nucleotides, the CDR3 is TGCGCCAGCAGCTTGAGAGGCCAGGGCAACCCTTCCTACGAGCAGTACTTC.

V usage is TRBV9 and J usage is TRBJ1-6; possible D gene TRBD1, 5 bases. Per germline, CDR1 SGDLS and CDR2 YYNGEE. CDR3 length: 16 amino acids. The V and J ends lost 0 bases and 3 bases respectively, with 10 bases between them. CDR3 sequence: CASSVGGVDYNSPLHF. As DNA, the CDR3 is TGTGCCAGCAGCGTAGGGGGGGTAGACTATAATTCACCCCTCCACTTT.

V and J are TRBV2 and TRBJ1-2; D might be TRBD1 (5 bases). This CDR3 region has 10 residues. The germline V and J ends were trimmed by 6 bases and 7 bases, with 6 bases remaining between them. Per germline, CDR1 SNHLY and CDR2 FYNNEI. The DNA for the CDR3 is TGTGCCAGCAGAAGGGGTGGCTACACCTTC. It translates to CASRRGGYTF.

This chain links TRBV7-6 with TRBJ2-2, with TRBD1 identical over 8 bases. After removal of 0 bases from V and 4 bases from J, the junction contained 13 bases not matched to a gene. Looked up from germline, CDR1 is SGHVS and CDR2 is FNYEAQ. CDR3 size: 19 residues. As DNA, the CDR3 is TGTGCCAGCAGCTTAGCGCGGGGACAGGCCTCCCAAGGCACCGGGGAGCTGTTTTTT. The encoded protein is CASSLARGQASQGTGELFF.

This chain links TRBV5-6 with TRBJ2-5; 8 bases are a match to TRBD1. This CDR3 has 14 residues. Germline V gene data show CDR1 as SGHDT and CDR2 as YYEEEE. V was pared by 2 bases and J by 2 bases, with 2 bases of the junction left unmatched. The DNA for the CDR3 is TGTGCCAGCAGCTTCTACAGGGGGCAAGAGACCCAGTACTTC. It is translated as CASSFYRGQETQYF.